This T cell receptor (beta chain) was captured in a study of blood T cells in healthy people across ages. Study results and limitations: Comparison with aged donors showed that long-lived donors had more naive CD4+ cells and higher diversity. Unknown donor CMV status possibly confounded expanded clonotype changes.

Turning to this clonotype: Its antigen is not identified.

Each sample used at least 6.5 million PBMCs. A sample-barcoded 5' primer and a J-beta primer mix were used in a second PCR of roughly 7 to 11 cycles. Every sample gave at least 3 million paired-end reads containing CDR3. One entry per CDR3 protein results from TCRdb running MiXCR on the 5' RACE reads. The sample records around 690,000 distinct CDR3 sequences, 58% being singletons. Germline CDR1 DFQATT, CDR2 SNEGSKA (reference sequence). Trimming took 5 bases from V and 5 from J; bases not matched to a gene: 6. The CDR3 runs to 14 residues. The sample was blood. This sequence was found in a man aged 55 to 70 in good health. This chain links TRBV20-1 with TRBJ2-5; 12 bases agree with TRBD1. The CDR3 is CSASGTGGMETQYF. The CDR3 region has the DNA TGCAGTGCTTCCGGGACAGGGGGCATGGAGACCCAGTACTTC.